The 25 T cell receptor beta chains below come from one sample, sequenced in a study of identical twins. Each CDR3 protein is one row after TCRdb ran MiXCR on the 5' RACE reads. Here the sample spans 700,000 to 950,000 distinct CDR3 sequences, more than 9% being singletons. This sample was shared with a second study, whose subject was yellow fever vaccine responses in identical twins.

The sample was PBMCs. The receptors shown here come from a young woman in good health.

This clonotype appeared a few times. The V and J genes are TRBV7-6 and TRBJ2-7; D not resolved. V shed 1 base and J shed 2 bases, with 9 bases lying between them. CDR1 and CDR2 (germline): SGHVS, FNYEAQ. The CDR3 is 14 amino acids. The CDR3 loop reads CASSLGPGPYEQYF. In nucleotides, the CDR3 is TGTGCCAGCAGCTTAGGCCCTGGGCCCTACGAGCAGTACTTC.

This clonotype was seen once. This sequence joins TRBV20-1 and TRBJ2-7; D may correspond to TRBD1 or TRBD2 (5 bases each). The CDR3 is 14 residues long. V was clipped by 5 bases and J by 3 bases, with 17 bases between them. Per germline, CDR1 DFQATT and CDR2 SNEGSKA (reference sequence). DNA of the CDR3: TGCAGTGCTTCATATGTGGGACGGAACTACGAGCAGTACTTC. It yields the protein CSASYVGRNYEQYF.

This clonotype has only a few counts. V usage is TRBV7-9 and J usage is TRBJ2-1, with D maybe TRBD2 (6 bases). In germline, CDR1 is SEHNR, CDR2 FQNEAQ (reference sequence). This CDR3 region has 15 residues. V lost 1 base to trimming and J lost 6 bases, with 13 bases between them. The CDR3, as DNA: TGTGCCAGCAGCTTAGTCCCGGGAGAAGGCAATGAGCAGTTCTTC. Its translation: CASSLVPGEGNEQFF.

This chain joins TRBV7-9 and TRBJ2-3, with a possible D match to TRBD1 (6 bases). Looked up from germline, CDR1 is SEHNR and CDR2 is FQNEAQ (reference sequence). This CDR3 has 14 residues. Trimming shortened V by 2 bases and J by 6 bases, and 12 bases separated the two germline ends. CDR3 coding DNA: TGTGCCAGCAGCTTATCCACAGGGAAGGATACGCAGTATTTT. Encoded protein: CASSLSTGKDTQYF.

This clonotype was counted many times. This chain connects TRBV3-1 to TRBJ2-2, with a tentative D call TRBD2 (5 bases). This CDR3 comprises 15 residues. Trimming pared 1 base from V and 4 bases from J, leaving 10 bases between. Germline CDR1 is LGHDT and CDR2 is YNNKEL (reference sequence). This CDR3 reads CASSQGGGGTGELFF. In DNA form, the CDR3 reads TGTGCCAGCAGCCAAGGAGGTGGAGGCACCGGGGAGCTGTTTTTT.

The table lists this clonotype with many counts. CDR3 amino acids: CASSHLSTDTQYF. CDR3 bases: TGCGCCAGCAGCCACCTTAGCACAGATACGCAGTATTTT. The chain uses TRBV4-1 and TRBJ2-3; D is uncertain. V lost 3 bases to trimming and J lost 0 bases, with 4 bases between them. From germline, CDR1 is MGHRA and CDR2 YSYEKL. The CDR3 is 13 amino acids.

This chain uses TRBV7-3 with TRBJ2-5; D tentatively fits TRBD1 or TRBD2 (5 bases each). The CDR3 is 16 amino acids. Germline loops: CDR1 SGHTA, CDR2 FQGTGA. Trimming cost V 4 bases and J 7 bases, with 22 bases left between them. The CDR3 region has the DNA TGTGCCAGCAGCTACACCGGGACCACAGGACGGGGGACCCAGTACTTC. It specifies CASSYTGTTGRGTQYF.

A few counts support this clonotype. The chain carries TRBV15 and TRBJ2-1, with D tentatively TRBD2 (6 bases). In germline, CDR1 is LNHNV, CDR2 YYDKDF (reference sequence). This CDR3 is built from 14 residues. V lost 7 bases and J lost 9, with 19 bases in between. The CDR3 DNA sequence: TGTGCCACCACCCCCTACGGCGGGGAAGGTGAGCAGTTCTTC. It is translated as CATTPYGGEGEQFF.

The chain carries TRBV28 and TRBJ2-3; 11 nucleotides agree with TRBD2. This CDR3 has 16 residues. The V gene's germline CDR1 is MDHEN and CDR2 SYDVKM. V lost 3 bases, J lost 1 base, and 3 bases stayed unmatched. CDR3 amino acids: CASSFSGRGGTDTQYF. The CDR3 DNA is TGTGCCAGCAGTTTTAGCGGGAGGGGGGGCACAGATACGCAGTATTTT. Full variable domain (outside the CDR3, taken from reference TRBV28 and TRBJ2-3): DVKVTQSSRYLVKRTGEKVFLECVQDMDHENMFWYRQDPGLGLRLIYFSYDVKMKEKGDIPEGYSVSREKKERFSLILESASTNQTSMYLCASSFSGRGGTDTQYFGPGTRLTVL.

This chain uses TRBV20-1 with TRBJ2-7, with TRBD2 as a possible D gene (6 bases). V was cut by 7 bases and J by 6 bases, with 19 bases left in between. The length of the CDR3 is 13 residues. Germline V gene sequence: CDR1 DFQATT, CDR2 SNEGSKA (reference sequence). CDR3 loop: CSGPVGGSSEQYV. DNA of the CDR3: TGCAGTGGACCGGTGGGGGGAAGTAGCGAGCAGTACGTC.

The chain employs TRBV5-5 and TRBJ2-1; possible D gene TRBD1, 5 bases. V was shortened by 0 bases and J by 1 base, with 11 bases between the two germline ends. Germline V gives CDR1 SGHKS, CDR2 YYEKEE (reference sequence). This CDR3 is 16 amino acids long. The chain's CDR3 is CASSLEGPVSYNEQFF. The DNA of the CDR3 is TGTGCCAGCAGCTTGGAGGGGCCCGTTTCCTACAATGAGCAGTTCTTC.

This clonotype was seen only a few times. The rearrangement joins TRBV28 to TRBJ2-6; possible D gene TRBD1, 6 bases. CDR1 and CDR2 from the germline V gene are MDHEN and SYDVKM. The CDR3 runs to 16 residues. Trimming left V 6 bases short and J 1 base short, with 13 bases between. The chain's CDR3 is CASRGTRLSGANVLTF. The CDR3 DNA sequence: TGTGCCAGCAGGGGGACAAGGTTATCTGGGGCCAACGTCCTGACTTTC.

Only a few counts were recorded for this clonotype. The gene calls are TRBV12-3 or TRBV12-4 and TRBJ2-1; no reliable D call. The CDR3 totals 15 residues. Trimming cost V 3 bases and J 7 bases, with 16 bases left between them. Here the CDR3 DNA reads TGTGCCAGCAGTTTGTCCTCTTACGAGGTTAATGAGCAGTTCTTC. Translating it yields CASSLSSYEVNEQFF.

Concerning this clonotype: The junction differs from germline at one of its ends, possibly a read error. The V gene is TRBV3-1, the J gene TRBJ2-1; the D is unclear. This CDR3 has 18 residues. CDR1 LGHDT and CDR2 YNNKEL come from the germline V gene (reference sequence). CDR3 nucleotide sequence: TGTGCCTGCAGCCAAAATGCGTATTCTTCCCGGTCCTACAATGAGCAGTTCTTC. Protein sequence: CACSQNAYSSRSYNEQFF.

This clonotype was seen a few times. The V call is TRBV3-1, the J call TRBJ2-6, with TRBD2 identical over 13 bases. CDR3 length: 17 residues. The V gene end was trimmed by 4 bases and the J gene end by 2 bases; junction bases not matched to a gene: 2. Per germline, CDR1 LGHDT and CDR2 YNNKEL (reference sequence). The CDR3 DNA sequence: TGTGCCAGCAGCCTCGGGACTAGCGGGACTGGGGCCAACGTCCTGACTTTC. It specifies CASSLGTSGTGANVLTF.

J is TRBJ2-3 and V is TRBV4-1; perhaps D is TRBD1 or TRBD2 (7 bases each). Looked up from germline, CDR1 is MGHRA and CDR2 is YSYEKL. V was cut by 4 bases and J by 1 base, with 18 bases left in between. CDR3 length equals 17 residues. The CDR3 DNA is TGCGCCAGCAGCCGTTCACCAGGGGGGGTGGGCACAGATACGCAGTATTTT. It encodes CASSRSPGGVGTDTQYF.

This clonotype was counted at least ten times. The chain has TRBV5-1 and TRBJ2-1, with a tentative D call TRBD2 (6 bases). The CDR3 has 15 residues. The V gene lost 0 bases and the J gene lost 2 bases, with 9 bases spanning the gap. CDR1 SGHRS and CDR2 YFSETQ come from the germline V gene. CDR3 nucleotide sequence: TGCGCCAGCAGCTTGGTTAGCGGACCCTACAATGAGCAGTTCTTC. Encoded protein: CASSLVSGPYNEQFF. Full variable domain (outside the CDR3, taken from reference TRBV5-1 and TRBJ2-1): KAGVTQTPRYLIKTRGQQVTLSCSPISGHRSVSWYQQTPGQGLQFLFEYFSETQRNKGNFPGRFSGRQFSNSRSEMNVSTLELGDSALYLCASSLVSGPYNEQFFGPGTRLTVL.

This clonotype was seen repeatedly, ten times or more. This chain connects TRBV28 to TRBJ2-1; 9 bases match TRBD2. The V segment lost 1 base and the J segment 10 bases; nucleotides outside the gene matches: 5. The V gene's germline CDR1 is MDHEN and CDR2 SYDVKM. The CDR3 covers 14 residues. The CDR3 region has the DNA TGTGCCAGCAGTTTATTAGCGGGAGTTGAGGAGCAGTTCTTC. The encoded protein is CASSLLAGVEEQFF.

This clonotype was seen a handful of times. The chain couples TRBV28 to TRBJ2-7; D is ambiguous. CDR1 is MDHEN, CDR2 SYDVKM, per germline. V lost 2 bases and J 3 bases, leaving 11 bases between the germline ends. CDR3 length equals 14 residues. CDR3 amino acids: CASSLIRQDYEQYF. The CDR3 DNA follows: TGTGCCAGCAGTTTAATACGGCAGGACTACGAGCAGTACTTC.

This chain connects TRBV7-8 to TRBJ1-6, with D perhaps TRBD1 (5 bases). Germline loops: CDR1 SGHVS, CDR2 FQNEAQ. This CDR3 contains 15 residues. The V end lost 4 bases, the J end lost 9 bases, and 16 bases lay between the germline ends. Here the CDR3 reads CASSSQGQGGSPLHF. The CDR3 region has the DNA TGTGCCAGCAGCTCCCAAGGGCAGGGAGGTTCACCCCTCCACTTT.

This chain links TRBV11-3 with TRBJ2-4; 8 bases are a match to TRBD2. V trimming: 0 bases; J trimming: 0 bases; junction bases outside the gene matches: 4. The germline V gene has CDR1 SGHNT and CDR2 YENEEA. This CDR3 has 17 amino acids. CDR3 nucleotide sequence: TGTGCCAGCAGCTTAGATTTAGCGGGACTAGCCAAAAACATTCAGTACTTC. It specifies CASSLDLAGLAKNIQYF.

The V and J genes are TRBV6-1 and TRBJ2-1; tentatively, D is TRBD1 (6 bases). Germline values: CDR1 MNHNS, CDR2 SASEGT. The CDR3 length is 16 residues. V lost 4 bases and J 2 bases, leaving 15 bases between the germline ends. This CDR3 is CASSGPAWTAYNEQFF. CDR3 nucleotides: TGTGCCAGCAGTGGACCCGCGTGGACAGCCTACAATGAGCAGTTCTTC.

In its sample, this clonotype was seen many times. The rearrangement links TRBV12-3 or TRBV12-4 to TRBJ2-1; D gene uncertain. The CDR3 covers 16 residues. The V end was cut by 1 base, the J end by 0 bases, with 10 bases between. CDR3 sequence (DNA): TGTGCCAGCAGTTTAGAGGTGGGATCCTCCTACAATGAGCAGTTCTTC. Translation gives CASSLEVGSSYNEQFF.

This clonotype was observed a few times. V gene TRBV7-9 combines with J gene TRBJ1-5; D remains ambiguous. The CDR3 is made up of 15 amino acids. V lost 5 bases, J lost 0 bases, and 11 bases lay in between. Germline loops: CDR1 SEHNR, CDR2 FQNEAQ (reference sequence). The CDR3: CASSRVDGSNQPQHF. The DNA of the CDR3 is TGTGCCAGCAGCCGGGTGGACGGTAGCAATCAGCCCCAGCATTTT.

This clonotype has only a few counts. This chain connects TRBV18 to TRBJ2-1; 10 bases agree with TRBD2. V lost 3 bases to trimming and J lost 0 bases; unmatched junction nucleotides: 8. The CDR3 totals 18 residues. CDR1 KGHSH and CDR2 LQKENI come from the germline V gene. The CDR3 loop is CASSPSGSSGSSYNEQFF. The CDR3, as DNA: TGTGCCAGCTCACCTTCTGGGTCTAGCGGGAGCTCCTACAATGAGCAGTTCTTC.